Listed below are T cell receptor beta chains from one sample, sequenced in a study of blood T cells in healthy people across ages. TCRdb re-called the 5' RACE reads through MiXCR, storing one row per CDR3 protein. This table holds some 940,000 distinct CDR3 sequences, almost 30% found once. This same sample was also part of a study on T cells of mothers and their children.

The material sequenced was blood. These receptors all come from a woman in her thirties or forties in good health. The CDR3 runs from the conserved cysteine through the conserved F or W. D genes are given only for firm matches. Where a row states a size, it is once, few, many or the class of an expanded clone; other rows omit it.

j_gene,v_gene,abundance,d_gene,CDR3aa,CDR3nt
TRBJ1-5,TRBV20-1,NA,NA,CSARSLGGSNQPQHF,TGCAGTGCTAGGTCTCTCGGGGGAAGCAATCAGCCCCAGCATTTT
TRBJ1-4,TRBV5-4,NA,TRBD1,CASSLEGQENEKLFF,TGTGCCAGCAGCTTGGAGGGACAGGAGAATGAAAAACTGTTTTTT
TRBJ2-5,TRBV6-5,NA,TRBD2,CASTLMAGGGETQYF,TGTGCCAGCACTCTAATGGCGGGGGGGGGAGAGACCCAGTACTTC
TRBJ2-7,TRBV9,few,TRBD2,CASSVSGGSSYEQYF,TGTGCCAGCAGCGTTAGCGGGGGGAGCTCCTACGAGCAGTACTTC
TRBJ2-7,TRBV7-2,few,NA,CASSSVAGTYEQYF,TGTGCCAGCAGCTCGGTGGCAGGAACCTACGAGCAGTACTTC
TRBJ2-2,TRBV15,few,NA,CATSRVVGELFF,TGTGCCACCAGCAGAGTCGTGGGGGAGCTGTTTTTT
TRBJ1-1,TRBV29-1,few,TRBD1,CSVPRTGSVTEAFF,TGCAGCGTACCCCGGACAGGGTCGGTCACTGAAGCTTTCTTT
TRBJ2-1,TRBV20-1,once,NA,CSARPNWDGEQFF,TGCAGTGCTAGACCGAATTGGGACGGTGAGCAGTTCTTC
TRBJ1-2,TRBV27,few,TRBD1,CASSLDRTGVFGYTF,TGTGCCAGCAGTTTAGATCGGACAGGGGTGTTCGGCTACACCTTC
TRBJ2-5,TRBV11-2,many,TRBD2,CASSLPGLAGGAFGETQYF,TGTGCCAGCAGCTTACCGGGACTAGCGGGGGGGGCCTTCGGGGAGACCCAGTACTTC
TRBJ2-1,TRBV20-1,few,TRBD2,CSASPSGAFNEQFF,TGCAGTGCTAGCCCCAGCGGGGCCTTCAATGAGCAGTTCTTC
TRBJ1-1,TRBV10-3,NA,TRBD1,CAISGQGNAEAFF,TGTGCCATCAGTGGACAGGGGAACGCTGAAGCTTTCTTT
TRBJ2-3,TRBV7-9,once,NA,CASSLWPRRRGRPSTDTQYF,TGTGCCAGCAGCTTATGGCCCCGCAGGAGGGGGAGACCTAGCACAGATACGCAGTATTTT
TRBJ2-7,TRBV15,many,NA,CATSRDVGTPYEQYF,TGTGCCACCAGCAGAGACGTGGGGACGCCATACGAGCAGTACTTC
TRBJ2-7,TRBV9,few,TRBD2,CASSVTSGSYEQYF,TGTGCCAGCAGCGTAACTAGCGGTTCCTACGAGCAGTACTTC
TRBJ2-3,TRBV7-2,NA,TRBD2,CASSLIAGGGDTQYF,TGTGCCAGCAGCTTAATCGCGGGGGGCGGAGATACGCAGTATTTT
TRBJ1-6,TRBV20-1,once,TRBD1,CSAAGQGGNSPLHF,TGCAGTGCGGCGGGACAGGGTGGGAATTCACCCCTCCACTTT
TRBJ2-6,TRBV28,NA,NA,CASSFPRARRPGANVLTF,TGTGCCAGCAGTTTTCCAAGGGCCCGTCGTCCTGGGGCCAACGTCCTGACTTTC
TRBJ2-1,TRBV5-1,NA,NA,CASSFDGGLNEQFF,TGCGCCAGCAGCTTTGACGGGGGACTCAATGAGCAGTTCTTC
TRBJ2-3,TRBV5-1,many,TRBD2,CASSLQRGSTDTQYF,TGCGCCAGCAGCTTGCAGCGGGGGAGCACAGATACGCAGTATTTT
TRBJ2-5,TRBV28,NA,NA,CAGSPSLRVKETQYF,TGTGCCGGCAGTCCATCTTTACGGGTGAAGGAGACCCAGTACTTC
TRBJ2-6,TRBV10-2,once,NA,CAASITGANVLTF,TGCGCCGCCTCTATAACTGGGGCCAACGTTCTGACTTTC
TRBJ2-1,TRBV20-1,NA,NA,CSARARVGVHSYNEQFF,TGCAGTGCTAGAGCCAGGGTGGGGGTGCACTCCTACAATGAGCAGTTCTTC
TRBJ1-1,TRBV7-3,NA,NA,CASRKTTSNTEAFF,TGTGCCAGCAGGAAGACAACCTCGAACACTGAAGCTTTCTTT
TRBJ1-1,TRBV5-1,NA,NA,CASTPPGTAEAFF,TGCGCCAGCACTCCCCCGGGGACCGCTGAAGCTTTCTTT
TRBJ1-2,TRBV12-3/TRBV12-4,NA,TRBD1,CASSWDRGRYGYTF,TGTGCCAGCAGTTGGGACAGGGGTCGGTATGGCTACACCTTC
TRBJ2-3,TRBV7-2,many,NA,CASSLTNQGGTDTQYF,TGTGCCAGCAGCCTCACAAATCAGGGGGGGACAGATACGCAGTATTTT
TRBJ1-1,TRBV28,few,TRBD1,CASSVTGPGVTEAFF,TGTGCCAGCAGTGTGACAGGGCCGGGGGTTACTGAAGCTTTCTTT
TRBJ2-7,TRBV28,many,TRBD1,CASSMGGQVGYEQYF,TGTGCCAGCAGCATGGGGGGACAGGTGGGATACGAGCAGTACTTC
TRBJ2-1,TRBV20-1,NA,NA,CSARDLRDNEQFF,TGCAGTGCTAGAGATCTCAGGGACAATGAGCAGTTCTTC
TRBJ2-7,TRBV27,NA,TRBD2,CASSLNGASGIYEQYF,TGTGCCAGCAGTTTAAACGGGGCTAGCGGTATTTACGAGCAGTACTTC
TRBJ2-7,TRBV5-1,NA,NA,CASSLGNSPNEQYF,TGCGCCAGCAGCCTAGGGAACTCCCCCAACGAGCAGTACTTC
TRBJ1-1,TRBV6-6,few,NA,CASTDPATENTEAFF,TGTGCCAGCACCGACCCGGCTACAGAGAACACTGAAGCTTTCTTT